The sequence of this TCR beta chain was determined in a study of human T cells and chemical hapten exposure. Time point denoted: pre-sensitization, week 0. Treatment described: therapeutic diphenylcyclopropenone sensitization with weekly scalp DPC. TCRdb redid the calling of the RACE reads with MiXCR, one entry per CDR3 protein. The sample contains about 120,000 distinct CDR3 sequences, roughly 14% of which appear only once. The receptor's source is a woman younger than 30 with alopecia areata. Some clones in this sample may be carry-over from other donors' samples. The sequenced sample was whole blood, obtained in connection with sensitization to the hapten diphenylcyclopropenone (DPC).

The CDR3 spells CASSQDSQRGQETQYF. CDR3 nucleotides: TGCGCCAGCAGCCAAGATAGCCAGCGGGGCCAAGAGACCCAGTACTTC. This chain joins TRBV4-3 and TRBJ2-5; 7 nucleotides match TRBD2. CDR1 LGHNA and CDR2 YSLEER come from the germline V gene. The V gene end was trimmed by 0 bases and the J gene end by 1 base; junction bases not matched to a gene: 5. The CDR3 extends over 16 amino acids.